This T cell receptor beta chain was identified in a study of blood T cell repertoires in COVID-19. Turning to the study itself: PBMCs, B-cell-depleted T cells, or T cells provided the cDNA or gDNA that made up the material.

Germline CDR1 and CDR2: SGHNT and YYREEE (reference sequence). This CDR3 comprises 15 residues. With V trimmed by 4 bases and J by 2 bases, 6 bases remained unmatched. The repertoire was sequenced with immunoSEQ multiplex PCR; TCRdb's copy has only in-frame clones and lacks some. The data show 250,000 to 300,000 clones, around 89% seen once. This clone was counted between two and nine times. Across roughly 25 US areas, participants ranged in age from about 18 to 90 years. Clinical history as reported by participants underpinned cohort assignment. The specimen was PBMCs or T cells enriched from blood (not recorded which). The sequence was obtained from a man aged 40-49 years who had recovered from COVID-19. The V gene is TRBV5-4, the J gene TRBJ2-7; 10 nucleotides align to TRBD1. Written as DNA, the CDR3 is TGTGCCAGCAGCACCGGGACAGGGGTAGCCTACGAGCAGTACTTC. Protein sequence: CASSTGTGVAYEQYF.